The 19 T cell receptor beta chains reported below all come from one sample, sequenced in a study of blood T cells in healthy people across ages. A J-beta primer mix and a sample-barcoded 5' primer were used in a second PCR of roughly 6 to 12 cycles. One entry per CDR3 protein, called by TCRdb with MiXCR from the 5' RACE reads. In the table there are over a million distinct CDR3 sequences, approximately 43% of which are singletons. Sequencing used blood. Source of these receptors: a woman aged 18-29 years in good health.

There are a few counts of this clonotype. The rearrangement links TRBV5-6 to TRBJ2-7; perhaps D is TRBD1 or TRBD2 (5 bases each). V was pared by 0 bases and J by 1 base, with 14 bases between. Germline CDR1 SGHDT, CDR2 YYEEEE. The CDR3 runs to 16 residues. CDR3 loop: CASSLEVGGPSYEQYF. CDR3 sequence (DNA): TGTGCCAGCAGCTTGGAGGTTGGGGGTCCATCCTACGAGCAGTACTTC.

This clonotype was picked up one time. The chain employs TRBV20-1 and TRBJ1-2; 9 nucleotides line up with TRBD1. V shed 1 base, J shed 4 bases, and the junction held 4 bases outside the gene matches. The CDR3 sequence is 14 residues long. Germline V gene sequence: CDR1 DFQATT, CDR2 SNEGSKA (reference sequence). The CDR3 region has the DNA TGCAGTGCTAGAGTCGACAGGGGGGGCTATGGCTACACCTTC. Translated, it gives CSARVDRGGYGYTF.

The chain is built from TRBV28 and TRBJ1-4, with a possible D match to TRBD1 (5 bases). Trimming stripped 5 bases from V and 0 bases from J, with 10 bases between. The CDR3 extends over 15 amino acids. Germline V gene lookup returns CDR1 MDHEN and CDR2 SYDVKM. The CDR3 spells CASSHGTATNEKLFF. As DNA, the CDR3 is TGTGCCAGCAGTCACGGGACGGCAACTAATGAAAAACTGTTTTTT.

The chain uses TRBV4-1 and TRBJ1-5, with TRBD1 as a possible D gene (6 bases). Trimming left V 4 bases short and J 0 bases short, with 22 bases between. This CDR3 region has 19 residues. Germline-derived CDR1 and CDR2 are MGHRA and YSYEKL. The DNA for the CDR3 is TGCGCCAGCAGCCCGGGGGTCCTAGGACAGTTTTATAGCAATCAGCCCCAGCATTTT. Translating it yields CASSPGVLGQFYSNQPQHF.

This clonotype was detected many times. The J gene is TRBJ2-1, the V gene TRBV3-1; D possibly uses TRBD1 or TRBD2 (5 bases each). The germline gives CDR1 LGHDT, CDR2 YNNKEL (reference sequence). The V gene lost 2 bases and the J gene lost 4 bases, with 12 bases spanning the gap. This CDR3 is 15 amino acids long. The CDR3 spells CASSQRGTGYNEQFF. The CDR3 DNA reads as TGTGCCAGCAGCCAAAGGGGTACGGGATACAATGAGCAGTTCTTC.

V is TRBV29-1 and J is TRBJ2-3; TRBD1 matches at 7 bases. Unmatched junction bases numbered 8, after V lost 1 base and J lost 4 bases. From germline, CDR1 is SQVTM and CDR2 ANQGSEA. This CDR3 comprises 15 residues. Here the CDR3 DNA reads TGCAGCGTTGAAGGAACCGAAACAGGGGCAGATACGCAGTATTTT. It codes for CSVEGTETGADTQYF.

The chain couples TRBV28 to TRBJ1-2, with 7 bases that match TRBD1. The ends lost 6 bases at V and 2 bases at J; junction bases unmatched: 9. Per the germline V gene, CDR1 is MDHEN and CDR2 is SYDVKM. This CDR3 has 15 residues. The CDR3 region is CASSTMTGCNYGYTF. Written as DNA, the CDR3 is TGTGCCAGCAGCACTATGACAGGGTGCAACTATGGCTACACCTTC.

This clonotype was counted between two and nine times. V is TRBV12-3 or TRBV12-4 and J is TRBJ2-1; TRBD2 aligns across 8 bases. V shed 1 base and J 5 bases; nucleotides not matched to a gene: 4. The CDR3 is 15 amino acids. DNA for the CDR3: TGTGCCAGCAGTTTAGTTAGCGGGAACGACAATGAGCAGTTCTTC. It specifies CASSLVSGNDNEQFF.

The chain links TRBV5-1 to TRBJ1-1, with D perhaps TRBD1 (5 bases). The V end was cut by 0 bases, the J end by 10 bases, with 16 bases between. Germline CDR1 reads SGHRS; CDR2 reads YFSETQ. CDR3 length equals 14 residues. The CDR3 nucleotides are TGCGCCAGCAGCTTGGGGCGGGGACCTTTTAGAGCTTTCTTT. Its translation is CASSLGRGPFRAFF.

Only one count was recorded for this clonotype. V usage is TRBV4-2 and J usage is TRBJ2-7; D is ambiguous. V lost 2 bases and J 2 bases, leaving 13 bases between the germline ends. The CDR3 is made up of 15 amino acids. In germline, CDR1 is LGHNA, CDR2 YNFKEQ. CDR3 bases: TGTGCCAGCAGCCAATTGGCCCTCGTAGCCTACGAGCAGTACTTC. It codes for CASSQLALVAYEQYF.

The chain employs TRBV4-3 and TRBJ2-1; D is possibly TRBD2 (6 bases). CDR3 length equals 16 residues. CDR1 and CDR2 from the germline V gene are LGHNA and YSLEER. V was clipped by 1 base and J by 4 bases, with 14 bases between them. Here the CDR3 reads CASSQVPPTSYNEQFF. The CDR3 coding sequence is TGCGCCAGCAGCCAAGTTCCCCCGACTAGTTACAATGAGCAGTTCTTC.

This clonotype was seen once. CDR3 bases: TGTGCCAGCAGCGAGCATTCGTTGGAGACCCAGTACTTC. Its translation: CASSEHSLETQYF. This rearrangement joins TRBV12-3 or TRBV12-4 to TRBJ2-7; no definite D call. Gene TRBJ2-5 matches the end of the DNA better, so the J call may be wrong. This CDR3 has 13 amino acids.

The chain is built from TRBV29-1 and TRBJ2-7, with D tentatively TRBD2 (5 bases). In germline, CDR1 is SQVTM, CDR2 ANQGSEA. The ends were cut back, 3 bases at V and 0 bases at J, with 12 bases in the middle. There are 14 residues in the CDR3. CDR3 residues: CSVEARGGSYEQYF. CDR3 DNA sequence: TGCAGCGTTGAGGCCCGAGGAGGCTCCTACGAGCAGTACTTC.

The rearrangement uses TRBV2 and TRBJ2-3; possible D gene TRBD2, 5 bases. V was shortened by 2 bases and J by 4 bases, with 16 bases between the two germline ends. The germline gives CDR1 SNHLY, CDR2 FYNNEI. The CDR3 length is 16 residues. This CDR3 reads CASSEPSLAVADTQYF. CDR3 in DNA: TGTGCCAGCAGTGAACCGTCGCTAGCTGTAGCAGATACGCAGTATTTT. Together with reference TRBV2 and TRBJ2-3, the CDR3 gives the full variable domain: EPEVTQTPSHQVTQMGQEVILRCVPISNHLYFYWYRQILGQKVEFLVSFYNNEISEKSEIFDDQFSVERPDGSNFTLKIRSTKLEDSAMYFCASSEPSLAVADTQYFGPGTRLTVL.

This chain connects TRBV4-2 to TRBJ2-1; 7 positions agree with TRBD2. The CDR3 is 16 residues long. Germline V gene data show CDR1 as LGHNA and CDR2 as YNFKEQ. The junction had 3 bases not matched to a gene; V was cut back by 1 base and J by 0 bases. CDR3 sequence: CASSQGGGSSYNEQFF. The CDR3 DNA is TGTGCCAGCAGCCAAGGGGGCGGGAGCTCCTACAATGAGCAGTTCTTC.

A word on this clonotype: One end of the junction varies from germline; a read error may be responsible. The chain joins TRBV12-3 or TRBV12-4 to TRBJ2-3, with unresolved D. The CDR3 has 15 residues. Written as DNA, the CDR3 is TGTGCCAGCAGCCTTAGACGGTTGAGCACAGATACGGAGTATTTT. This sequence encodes CASSLRRLSTDTEYF.

In DNA form, the CDR3 reads TGTGCCAGCAGCTTAGACAGCGGTAATGAAAAACTGTTTTTT. It translates to CASSLDSGNEKLFF. The V call is TRBV7-9, the J call TRBJ1-4; D remains ambiguous. CDR1 and CDR2 from the germline V gene are SEHNR and FQNEAQ (reference sequence). The CDR3 has 14 amino acids. Trimming cost V 1 base and J 4 bases, with 7 bases left between them.

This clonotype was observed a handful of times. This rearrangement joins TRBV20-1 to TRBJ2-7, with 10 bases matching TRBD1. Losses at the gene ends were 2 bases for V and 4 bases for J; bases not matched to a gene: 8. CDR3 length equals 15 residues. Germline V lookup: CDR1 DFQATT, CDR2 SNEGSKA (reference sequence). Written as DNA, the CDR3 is TGCAGTGCTAGACAAGACAGGGGGCTTATATACGAGCAGTACTTC. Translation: CSARQDRGLIYEQYF.

CDR3 in DNA: TGTGCCAGCAGTGAATGGGGGAAATATGGCTACACCTTC. It translates to CASSEWGKYGYTF. The J gene is TRBJ1-2, the V gene TRBV6-1, with D perhaps TRBD1 (5 bases). The CDR3 is 13 residues long. Germline CDR1 MNHNS, CDR2 SASEGT. V was shortened by 2 bases and J by 5 bases, with 9 bases between the two germline ends.